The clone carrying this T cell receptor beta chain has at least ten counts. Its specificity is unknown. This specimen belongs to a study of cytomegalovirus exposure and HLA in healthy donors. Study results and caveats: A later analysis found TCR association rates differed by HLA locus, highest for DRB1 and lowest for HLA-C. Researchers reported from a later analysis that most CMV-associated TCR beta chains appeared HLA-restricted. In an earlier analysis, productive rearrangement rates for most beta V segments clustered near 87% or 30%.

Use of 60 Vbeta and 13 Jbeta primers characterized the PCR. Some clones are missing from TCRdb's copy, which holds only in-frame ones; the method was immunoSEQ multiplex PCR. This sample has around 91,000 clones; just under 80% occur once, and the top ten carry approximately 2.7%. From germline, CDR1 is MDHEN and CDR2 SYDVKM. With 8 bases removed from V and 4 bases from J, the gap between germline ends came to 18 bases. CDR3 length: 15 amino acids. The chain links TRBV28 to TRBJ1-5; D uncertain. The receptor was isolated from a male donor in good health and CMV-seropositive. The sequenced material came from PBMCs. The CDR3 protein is CASLPGVFWNQPQHF. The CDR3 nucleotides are TGTGCCAGCCTTCCCGGAGTCTTTTGGAATCAGCCCCAGCATTTT.